The 26 T cell receptor beta chains below were found in one sample sequenced in a study of beta chain features in type 1 diabetes. Since all of the isolated RNA was reverse transcribed, expressed TCRB transcripts were what got sequenced. Method: immunoSEQ multiplex PCR; TCRdb's copy keeps in-frame clones and lacks some. The table shows about half a million clones, with more than 9.5% occurring only once. Sequenced sample: naive CD4+ T cells from blood. Receptors were obtained from a woman aged 18-29 years in good health.

CDR3 region: CSVLGQVGNNEQFF. In DNA form, the CDR3 reads TGCAGCGTCCTCGGACAGGTGGGGAACAATGAGCAGTTCTTC. The chain has TRBV29-1 and TRBJ2-1, with 7 nucleotides matching TRBD1. CDR3 length: 14 amino acids. V trimming: 6 bases; J trimming: 5 bases; junction bases outside the gene matches: 10. The germline V gene has CDR1 SQVTM and CDR2 ANQGSEA.

CDR3 nucleotide sequence: TGTGCCAGCAGTGACCGGCCGGGACAGGGGGTCCAAGAGACCCAGTACTTC. This translates into CASSDRPGQGVQETQYF. This chain connects TRBV25-1 to TRBJ2-5, with 11 bases fitting TRBD1. CDR1 is MGHDK and CDR2 is SYGVNS in the germline V gene. The CDR3 contains 17 residues. With 3 bases clipped from V and 1 base from J, the junction kept 7 bases outside the gene matches.

The chain carries TRBV5-1 and TRBJ2-2; 13 positions match TRBD2. Germline CDR1 SGHRS, CDR2 YFSETQ. Trimming at V came to 1 base and at J to 0 bases, leaving 3 bases not matched to a gene. The CDR3 totals 18 residues. DNA of the CDR3: TGCGCCAGCAGCTTGCGAGGACTAGCGGGAGCGAACACCGGGGAGCTGTTTTTT. Its protein product is CASSLRGLAGANTGELFF.

The rearrangement links TRBV18 to TRBJ2-1, with 7 bases aligning to TRBD1. CDR3 size: 12 residues. Germline-derived CDR1 and CDR2 are KGHSH and LQKENI. After removal of 0 bases from V and 15 bases from J, the junction contained 5 bases not matched to a gene. DNA for the CDR3: TGTGCCAGCTCACCACCCGGGACAGACCTGTTCTTC. This translates into CASSPPGTDLFF.

A few counts support this clone. The genes are TRBV7-2 and TRBJ2-5, with 7 bases aligning to TRBD2. With V trimmed by 7 bases and J by 0 bases, 8 bases remained unmatched. The CDR3 sequence is 15 residues long. CDR1 is SGHTA, CDR2 FQGNSA, per germline. Here the CDR3 reads CASTLRGLYQETQYF. CDR3 in DNA: TGTGCCAGCACCCTCCGGGGACTATACCAAGAGACCCAGTACTTC.

This clone was picked up a small number of times. This rearrangement joins TRBV25-1 to TRBJ2-1; D unclear. The CDR3 covers 13 residues. Germline loops: CDR1 MGHDK, CDR2 SYGVNS. V lost 3 bases to trimming and J lost 7 bases, with 10 bases between them. CDR3 nucleotides: TGTGCCAGCAGTGACGGTGGGCGGAATGAGCAGTTCTTC. This codes for CASSDGGRNEQFF.

This clone was seen only a few times. The chain is built from TRBV6-5 and TRBJ1-1; D possibly corresponds to TRBD1 (6 bases). Germline assignment: CDR1 MNHEY and CDR2 SVGAGI. The CDR3 is 14 amino acids. V was pared by 0 bases and J by 4 bases, with 9 bases between. CDR3 nucleotides: TGTGCCAGCAGTTACTCAGGACAGAGCACTGAAGCTTTCTTT. Translating it yields CASSYSGQSTEAFF.

This clone was observed once. Other DNA variants within this sample encode the same CDR3. The V call is TRBV7-9, the J call TRBJ2-7, with TRBD1 matching 7 bases. Per the germline V gene, CDR1 is SEHNR and CDR2 is FQNEAQ (reference sequence). V shed 1 base, J shed 3 bases, and the junction held 6 bases outside the gene matches. This CDR3 has 15 residues. CDR3 in DNA: TGTGCCAGCAGCTTAGTCGGGACAGTTAGCTACGAGCAGTACTTC. This sequence encodes CASSLVGTVSYEQYF.

This sequence joins TRBV7-2 and TRBJ2-7; a weak D match, TRBD2 (6 bases). Germline V lookup: CDR1 SGHTA, CDR2 FQGNSA. The CDR3 sequence is 13 residues long. Trimming stripped 0 bases from V and 12 bases from J, with 15 bases between. The CDR3, as DNA: TGTGCCAGCAGCTTAGCGAAAGGGAGGAAGAGGTACTTC. It yields the protein CASSLAKGRKRYF.

As concerns this clone: Other DNA variants within this sample encode the same CDR3. V and J are TRBV15 and TRBJ2-1; D is possibly TRBD1 (6 bases). V was clipped by 0 bases and J by 10 bases, with 10 bases between them. The germline CDR1 and CDR2 sequences are LNHNV and YYDKDF (reference sequence). This CDR3 has 13 amino acids. The CDR3 DNA is TGTGCCACCAGCAGAGATAGGGGGTACGAGCAGTTCTTC. Its protein product is CATSRDRGYEQFF.

The V call is TRBV5-1, the J call TRBJ1-1, with 7 bases aligning to TRBD1. The V gene's germline CDR1 is SGHRS and CDR2 YFSETQ. V was pared by 2 bases and J by 10 bases, with 5 bases of the junction left unmatched. There are 12 residues in the CDR3. The CDR3 DNA reads TGCGCCAGCAGCTTCGACAGGGAGGGAGCTTTCTTT. Its protein product is CASSFDREGAFF.

The rearrangement links TRBV18 to TRBJ2-1; D gene uncertain. Germline CDR1 KGHSH, CDR2 LQKENI. CDR3 length equals 11 residues. Trimming took 3 bases from V and 10 from J, leaving 7 bases between them. As DNA, the CDR3 is TGTGCCAGCTCACCGAACCAAGAGCAGTTCTTC. Its protein product is CASSPNQEQFF.

This clone was counted only a few times. The chain uses TRBV2 and TRBJ2-7; D gene ambiguous. The CDR3 covers 15 residues. Looked up from germline, CDR1 is SNHLY and CDR2 is FYNNEI. V lost 1 base and J 4 bases, leaving 14 bases between the germline ends. CDR3 DNA sequence: TGTGCCAGCAGTGAAGTGGGCCAGACTCGTTACGAGCAGTACGTC. As protein: CASSEVGQTRYEQYV.

The table lists this clone with a few counts. This chain links TRBV28 with TRBJ2-3; 7 nucleotides match TRBD1. The CDR3 loop spans 16 amino acids. Germline loops: CDR1 MDHEN, CDR2 SYDVKM. The trim removed 5 bases at V and 3 bases at J, leaving 11 bases unmatched. CDR3 region: CASSDPRGRKTDTQYF. CDR3 in DNA: TGTGCCAGCAGTGATCCGAGGGGGCGCAAAACAGATACGCAGTATTTT.

The genes are TRBV15 and TRBJ1-5; D is unresolved. V dropped 1 base and J dropped 4 bases, with 5 bases sitting between them. The CDR3 contains 13 residues. The germline V gene has CDR1 LNHNV and CDR2 YYDKDF (reference sequence). The CDR3 region is CATSRGPNQPQHF. In DNA, the CDR3 is TGTGCCACCAGCAGAGGGCCAAATCAGCCCCAGCATTTT. The full variable domain, completed using reference TRBV15 and TRBJ1-5, is DAMVIQNPRYQVTQFGKPVTLSCSQTLNHNVMYWYQQKSSQAPKLLFHYYDKDFNNEADTPDNFQSRRPNTSFCFLDIRSPGLGDTAMYLCATSRGPNQPQHFGDGTRLSIL.

V is TRBV4-3 and J is TRBJ2-1; D unresolved. CDR3 length equals 16 residues. Trimming left V 4 bases short and J 0 bases short, with 13 bases between. Germline CDR1 and CDR2: LGHNA and YSLEER. CDR3 nucleotide sequence: TGCGCCAGCAGCCCTGCAGGCAGAAGCTCCTACAATGAGCAGTTCTTC. Translating gives CASSPAGRSSYNEQFF.

The chain carries TRBV28 and TRBJ2-5, with a weak D call TRBD1 (6 bases). V was cut by 8 bases and J by 4 bases, with 8 bases left in between. Germline loops: CDR1 MDHEN, CDR2 SYDVKM. This CDR3 contains 11 residues. CDR3 region: CASGGTETQYF. CDR3 sequence (DNA): TGTGCCAGCGGGGGCACAGAGACCCAGTACTTC.

This clone was observed a handful of times. The V call is TRBV7-9, the J call TRBJ1-4; 8 positions agree with TRBD1. This CDR3 spans 15 amino acids. Germline V gene lookup returns CDR1 SEHNR and CDR2 FQNEAQ (reference sequence). Trimming cost V 5 bases and J 1 base; bases outside gene matches: 3. CDR3 sequence: CASSPTGGTNEKLFF. Written as DNA, the CDR3 is TGTGCCAGCAGCCCTACAGGGGGAACTAATGAAAAACTGTTTTTT.

This clone was recorded a few times. V usage is TRBV10-3 and J usage is TRBJ2-7; D ambiguous. The CDR3 has 15 amino acids. The V end was cut by 3 bases, the J end by 0 bases, with 12 bases between. The germline V gene encodes CDR1 ENHRY and CDR2 SYGVKD. This CDR3 reads CAISDMTMGSYEQYF. The CDR3 DNA follows: TGTGCCATCAGTGATATGACGATGGGCTCCTACGAGCAGTACTTC.

The rearrangement links TRBV7-3 to TRBJ2-3; TRBD2 aligns across 7 bases. This CDR3 comprises 16 residues. Looked up from germline, CDR1 is SGHTA and CDR2 is FQGTGA. Trimming cost V 0 bases and J 2 bases; bases outside gene matches: 5. DNA for the CDR3: TGTGCCAGCAGCTTAACGGAGCGGGGCGTCACAGATACGCAGTATTTT. Translating it yields CASSLTERGVTDTQYF.

The chain recombines TRBV7-2 with TRBJ1-6; D is unresolved. Germline values: CDR1 SGHTA, CDR2 FQGNSA. The CDR3 runs 15 residues. Trimming cost V 4 bases and J 8 bases, with 15 bases left between them. Here the CDR3 reads CASSSVRGLYSPLHF. The CDR3 DNA follows: TGTGCCAGCAGCTCGGTCAGAGGTCTCTATTCACCCCTCCACTTT.

The table lists this clone with a few counts. The chain carries TRBV30 and TRBJ1-1, with D tentatively TRBD1 (6 bases). The CDR3 sequence is 15 residues long. Germline assignment: CDR1 GTSNPN and CDR2 SVGIG (reference sequence). The V and J ends lost 4 bases and 2 bases respectively, with 17 bases between them. Written as DNA, the CDR3 is TGTGCCTGGACCTTACTTACAGGGATAAACACTGAAGCTTTCTTT. Translation: CAWTLLTGINTEAFF. The full variable domain, its missing parts supplied by reference TRBV30 and TRBJ1-1, is SQTIHQWPATLVQPVGSPLSLECTVEGTSNPNLYWYRQAAGRGLQLLFYSVGIGQISSEVPQNLSASRPQDRQFILSSKKLLLSDSGFYLCAWTLLTGINTEAFFGQGTRLTVV.

This clone was detected only a few times. This CDR3 is also generated by other DNA sequences in the sample. The V gene is TRBV28, the J gene TRBJ2-1; D remains ambiguous. Trimming cost V 6 bases and J 3 bases, with 3 bases left between them. CDR1 and CDR2 from the germline V gene are MDHEN and SYDVKM. The CDR3 has 11 residues. DNA of the CDR3: TGTGCCAGCAGGATCTACAATGAGCAGTTCTTC. Its translation: CASRIYNEQFF.

Notes on this clone: Other DNA sequences from this sample encode an identical CDR3 as well. The chain is built from TRBV9 and TRBJ1-6; D possibly corresponds to TRBD1 (5 bases). The V gene's germline CDR1 is SGDLS and CDR2 YYNGEE. The CDR3 totals 15 residues. The germline V and J ends were trimmed by 0 bases and 6 bases, with 10 bases remaining between them. CDR3 in amino acids: CASSVEGRGNSPLHF. CDR3 DNA sequence: TGTGCCAGCAGCGTAGAAGGTAGGGGTAATTCACCCCTCCACTTT.

The rearrangement links TRBV25-1 to TRBJ1-1, with D hard to call. The V gene's germline CDR1 is MGHDK and CDR2 SYGVNS. The CDR3 spans 17 residues. The V end was cut by 6 bases, the J end by 4 bases, with 24 bases between. In DNA form, the CDR3 reads TGTGCCAGCAGCCCCGATATCGTTCGGGTCTATGGCACTGAAGCTTTCTTT. As protein: CASSPDIVRVYGTEAFF.

The chain carries TRBV6-6 and TRBJ1-4; possibly TRBD1 for D (5 bases). V lost 5 bases and J 7 bases, leaving 14 bases between the germline ends. Germline-derived CDR1 and CDR2 are MNHNY and SVGAGI (reference sequence). The CDR3 runs 14 residues. CDR3 sequence reads: CASSTGAWSEKLFF. The CDR3 DNA is TGTGCCAGCAGTACAGGTGCCTGGAGTGAAAAACTGTTTTTT.